The 12 T cell receptor beta chains below all came from one sample that was sequenced in a study of blood T cell repertoires in COVID-19. Sequencing was performed with immunoSEQ multiplex PCR; in TCRdb, only in-frame clones are kept and a portion is missing. The profile shows 120,000 or so clones, over 60% of them singletons. Sequencing was done on a sample of peripheral blood. These receptors all stem from a woman over 75 with acute or convalescent COVID-19.

This clone has a single count. The V gene is TRBV6-5, the J gene TRBJ2-7; 8 bases are shared with TRBD1. J was trimmed by 2 bases and V by 2 bases; bases with no gene match: 8. Germline-derived CDR1 and CDR2 are MNHEY and SVGAGI. The CDR3 is 16 residues long. The CDR3 DNA follows: TGTGCCAGCAGTTACCCTGCAGGGGGCCCCACCTACGAGCAGTACTTC. This sequence encodes CASSYPAGGPTYEQYF.

The rearrangement joins TRBV7-2 to TRBJ2-5; the match to TRBD1 covers 9 bases. This CDR3 is 14 amino acids long. The V and J ends lost 5 bases and 4 bases, in that order; junction bases with no gene match: 5. CDR1 and CDR2 from the germline V gene are SGHTA and FQGNSA. This CDR3 reads CASSRRDRVETQYF. The CDR3 DNA reads TGTGCCAGCAGCAGGCGGGACAGGGTAGAGACCCAGTACTTC.

This sequence joins TRBV19 and TRBJ1-2, with a weak D call TRBD1 (5 bases). The V end lost 8 bases, the J end lost 1 base, and 11 bases lay between the germline ends. The CDR3 is made up of 13 amino acids. The germline V gene has CDR1 LNHDA and CDR2 SQIVND (reference sequence). The CDR3 DNA is TGTGCCAGTTCAAGACAGAGTAACTATGGCTACACCTTC. Translated, it gives CASSRQSNYGYTF.

The J gene is TRBJ1-6, the V gene TRBV18, with 8 bases fitting TRBD1. The V segment lost 2 bases and the J segment 4 bases; nucleotides outside the gene matches: 13. From germline, CDR1 is KGHSH and CDR2 LQKENI. This CDR3 is built from 19 residues. The CDR3, as DNA: TGTGCCAGCTCACCAACCGCCCCGACAGGGGCCGGATATAATTCACCCCTCCACTTT. It is translated as CASSPTAPTGAGYNSPLHF. Using reference TRBV18 and TRBJ1-6 for the parts outside the CDR3, the full variable domain is NAGVMQNPRHLVRRRGQEARLRCSPMKGHSHVYWYRQLPEEGLKFMVYLQKENIIDESGMPKERFSAEFPKEGPSILRIQQVVRGDSAAYFCASSPTAPTGAGYNSPLHFGNGTRLTVT.

V gene TRBV5-1 combines with J gene TRBJ2-1; tentative D call: TRBD2 (5 bases). The CDR3 has 14 residues. V was cut by 6 bases and J by 2 bases, with 12 bases left in between. The V gene's germline CDR1 is SGHRS and CDR2 YFSETQ. The DNA of the CDR3 is TGCGCCAGCAATTTGGCGGGTGCCTACAATGAGCAGTTCTTC. It specifies CASNLAGAYNEQFF.

This sequence joins TRBV28 and TRBJ2-5; TRBD1 matches 12 bases. Trimming cost V 5 bases and J 5 bases; bases outside gene matches: 9. Germline V gene lookup returns CDR1 MDHEN and CDR2 SYDVKM. This CDR3 contains 16 residues. The CDR3 is CASSAPGQGAGETQYF. CDR3 sequence (DNA): TGTGCCAGCAGTGCCCCGGGACAGGGGGCCGGGGAGACCCAGTACTTC. The full variable domain, completed using reference TRBV28 and TRBJ2-5, is DVKVTQSSRYLVKRTGEKVFLECVQDMDHENMFWYRQDPGLGLRLIYFSYDVKMKEKGDIPEGYSVSREKKERFSLILESASTNQTSMYLCASSAPGQGAGETQYFGPGTRLLVL.

This rearrangement joins TRBV7-8 to TRBJ2-5; 9 bases fit TRBD1. V gave up 7 bases and J gave up 5 bases; unmatched junction bases: 14. CDR3 length: 16 amino acids. Germline V gene sequence: CDR1 SGHVS, CDR2 FQNEAQ. The DNA for the CDR3 is TGTGCCAGCAAATCACACAGGGGGCCCGGGGGGGAGACCCAGTACTTC. Translating gives CASKSHRGPGGETQYF.

This chain connects TRBV4-1 to TRBJ1-2; D is undetermined. The germline V gene has CDR1 MGHRA and CDR2 YSYEKL. Deletions cut 1 base from V and 1 base from J, with 13 bases between. The CDR3 has 16 residues. CDR3 sequence reads: CASSQVWQRYNYGYTF. DNA for the CDR3: TGCGCCAGCAGCCAAGTATGGCAGCGATATAACTATGGCTACACCTTC.

This rearrangement joins TRBV19 to TRBJ1-5; D unclear. The ends were cut back, 2 bases at V and 5 bases at J, with 7 bases in the middle. The CDR3 is 13 amino acids. Germline-derived CDR1 and CDR2 are LNHDA and SQIVND (reference sequence). CDR3 DNA: TGTGCCAGTAGTATAAGCACTGATCAGCCCCAGCATTTT. Protein sequence: CASSISTDQPQHF.

J is TRBJ1-3 and V is TRBV19; D gene unclear. The CDR3 has 15 amino acids. V lost 5 bases and J lost 0, with 11 bases in between. The germline gives CDR1 LNHDA, CDR2 SQIVND (reference sequence). The CDR3 protein is CASSWEPSSGNTIYF. CDR3 DNA: TGTGCCAGTAGTTGGGAGCCCTCCTCTGGAAACACCATATATTTT.

V and J are TRBV7-9 and TRBJ1-5; a possible D gene is TRBD1 (6 bases). Germline lookup yields CDR1 SEHNR and CDR2 FQNEAQ (reference sequence). The CDR3 extends over 14 amino acids. Between the trimmed V and J ends, which lost 0 bases and 7 bases, there was a span of 10 bases. CDR3 nucleotides: TGTGCCAGCAGCTTAGCTGGGGGCTGGCAGCCCCAGCATTTT. It codes for CASSLAGGWQPQHF.

This sequence joins TRBV4-1 and TRBJ1-6; D not certain. The CDR3 has 15 amino acids. The V gene's germline CDR1 is MGHRA and CDR2 YSYEKL. Trimming pared 5 bases from V and 11 bases from J, leaving 19 bases between. The CDR3 loop is CASSASAQTRTPLHF. DNA of the CDR3: TGCGCCAGCAGCGCTTCGGCGCAGACCAGGACACCCCTCCACTTT.